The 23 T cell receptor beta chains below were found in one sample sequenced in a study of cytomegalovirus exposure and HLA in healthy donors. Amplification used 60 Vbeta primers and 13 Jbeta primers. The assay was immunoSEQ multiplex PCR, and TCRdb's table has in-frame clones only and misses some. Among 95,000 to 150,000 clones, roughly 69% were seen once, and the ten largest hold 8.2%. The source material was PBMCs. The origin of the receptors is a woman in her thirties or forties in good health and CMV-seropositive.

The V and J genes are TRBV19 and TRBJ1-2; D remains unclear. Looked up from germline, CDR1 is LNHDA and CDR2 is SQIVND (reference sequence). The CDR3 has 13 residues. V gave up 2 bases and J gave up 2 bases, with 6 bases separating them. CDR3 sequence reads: CASSISGNYGYTF. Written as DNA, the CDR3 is TGTGCCAGTAGTATATCGGGAAACTATGGCTACACCTTC. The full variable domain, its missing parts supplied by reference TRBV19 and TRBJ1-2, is DGGITQSPKYLFRKEGQNVTLSCEQNLNHDAMYWYRQDPGQGLRLIYYSQIVNDFQKGDIAEGYSVSREKKESFPLTVTSAQKNPTAFYLCASSISGNYGYTFGSGTRLTVV.

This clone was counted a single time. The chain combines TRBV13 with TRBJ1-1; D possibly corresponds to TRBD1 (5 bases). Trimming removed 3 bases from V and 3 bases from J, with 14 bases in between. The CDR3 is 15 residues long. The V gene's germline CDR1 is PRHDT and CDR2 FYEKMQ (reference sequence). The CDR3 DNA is TGTGCCAGCAGCTTCCAGGGTATTGGTGACACTGAAGCTTTCTTT. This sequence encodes CASSFQGIGDTEAFF.

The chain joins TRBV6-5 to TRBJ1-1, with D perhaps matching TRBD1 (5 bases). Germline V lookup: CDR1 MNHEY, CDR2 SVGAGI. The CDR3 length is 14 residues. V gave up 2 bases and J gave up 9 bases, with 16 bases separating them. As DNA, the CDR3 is TGTGCCAGCAGTTACGTCTCGGGACTAGATAAAGCTTTCTTT. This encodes CASSYVSGLDKAFF.

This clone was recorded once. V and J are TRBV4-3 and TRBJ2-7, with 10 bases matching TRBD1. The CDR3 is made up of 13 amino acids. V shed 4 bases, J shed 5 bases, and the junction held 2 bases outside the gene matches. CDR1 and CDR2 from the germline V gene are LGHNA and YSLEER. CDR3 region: CASSRTGGNEQYF. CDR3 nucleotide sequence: TGCGCCAGCAGCCGGACAGGGGGGAACGAGCAGTACTTC.

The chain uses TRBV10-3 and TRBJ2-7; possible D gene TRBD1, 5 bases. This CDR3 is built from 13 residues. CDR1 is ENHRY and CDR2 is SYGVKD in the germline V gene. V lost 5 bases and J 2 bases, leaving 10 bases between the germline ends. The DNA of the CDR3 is TGTGCCATCAGTTCGACAGCACCCTACGAGCAGTACTTC. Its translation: CAISSTAPYEQYF.

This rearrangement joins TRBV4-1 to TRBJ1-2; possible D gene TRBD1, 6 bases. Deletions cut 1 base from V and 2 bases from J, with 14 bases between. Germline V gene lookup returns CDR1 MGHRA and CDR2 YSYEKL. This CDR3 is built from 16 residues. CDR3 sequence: CASSQAWTVPNYGYTF. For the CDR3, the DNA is TGCGCCAGCAGCCAAGCCTGGACAGTACCCAACTATGGCTACACCTTC.

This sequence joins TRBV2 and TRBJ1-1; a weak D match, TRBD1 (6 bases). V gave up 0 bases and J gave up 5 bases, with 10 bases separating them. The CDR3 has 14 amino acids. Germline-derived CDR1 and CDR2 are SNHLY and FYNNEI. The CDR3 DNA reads TGTGCCAGCAGTGAAGCGTCAGGGGCGACTGAAGCTTTCTTT. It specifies CASSEASGATEAFF. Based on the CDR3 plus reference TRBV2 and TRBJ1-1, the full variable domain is EPEVTQTPSHQVTQMGQEVILRCVPISNHLYFYWYRQILGQKVEFLVSFYNNEISEKSEIFDDQFSVERPDGSNFTLKIRSTKLEDSAMYFCASSEASGATEAFFGQGTRLTVV.

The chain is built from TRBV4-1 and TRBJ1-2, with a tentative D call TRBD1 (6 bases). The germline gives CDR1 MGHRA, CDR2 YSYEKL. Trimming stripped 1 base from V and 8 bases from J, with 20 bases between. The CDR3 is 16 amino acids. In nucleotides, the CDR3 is TGCGCCAGCAGCCAAGTGGTGGGCAGGGACATAGGCGGCTACACCTTC. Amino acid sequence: CASSQVVGRDIGGYTF.

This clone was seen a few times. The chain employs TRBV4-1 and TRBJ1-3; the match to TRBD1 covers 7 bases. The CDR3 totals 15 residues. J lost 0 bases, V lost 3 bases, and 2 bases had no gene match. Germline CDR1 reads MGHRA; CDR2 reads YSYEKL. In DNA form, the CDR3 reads TGCGCCAGCAGCCATGGGACAGCCTCTGGAAACACCATATATTTT. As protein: CASSHGTASGNTIYF.

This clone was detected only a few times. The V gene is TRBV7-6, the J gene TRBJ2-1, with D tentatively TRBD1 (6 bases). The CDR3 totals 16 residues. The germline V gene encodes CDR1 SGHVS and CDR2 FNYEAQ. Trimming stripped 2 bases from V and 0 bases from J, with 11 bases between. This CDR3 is CASSLMGQSSYNEQFF. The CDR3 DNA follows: TGTGCCAGCAGCTTAATGGGACAAAGCTCCTACAATGAGCAGTTCTTC. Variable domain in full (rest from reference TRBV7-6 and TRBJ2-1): GAGVSQSPRYKVTKRGQDVALRCDPISGHVSLYWYRQALGQGPEFLTYFNYEAQQDKSGLPNDRFSAERPEGSISTLTIQRTEQRDSAMYRCASSLMGQSSYNEQFFGPGTRLTVL.

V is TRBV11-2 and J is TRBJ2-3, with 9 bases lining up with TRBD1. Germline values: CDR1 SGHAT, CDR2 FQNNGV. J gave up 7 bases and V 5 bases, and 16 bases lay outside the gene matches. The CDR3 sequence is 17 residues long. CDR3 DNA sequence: TGTGCCAGCAGCCAACTCACAGGGGGCGTCGGGGCCTATACGCAGTATTTT. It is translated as CASSQLTGGVGAYTQYF. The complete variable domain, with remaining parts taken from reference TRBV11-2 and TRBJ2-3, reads EAGVAQSPRYKIIEKRQSVAFWCNPISGHATLYWYQQILGQGPKLLIQFQNNGVVDDSQLPKDRFSAERLKGVDSTLKIQPAKLEDSAVYLCASSQLTGGVGAYTQYFGPGTRLTVL.

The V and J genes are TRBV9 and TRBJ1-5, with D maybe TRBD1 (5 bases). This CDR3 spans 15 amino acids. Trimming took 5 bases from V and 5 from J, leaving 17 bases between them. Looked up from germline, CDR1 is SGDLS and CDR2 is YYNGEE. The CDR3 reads CASSLGGQGYQPQHF. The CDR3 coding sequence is TGTGCCAGCAGTTTGGGAGGTCAGGGCTATCAGCCCCAGCATTTT.

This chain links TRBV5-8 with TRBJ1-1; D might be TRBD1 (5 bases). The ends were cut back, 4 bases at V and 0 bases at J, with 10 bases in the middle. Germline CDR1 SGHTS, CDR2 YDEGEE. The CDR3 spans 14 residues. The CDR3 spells CASSRGGVNTEAFF. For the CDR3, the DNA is TGTGCCAGCAGCAGGGGAGGGGTGAACACTGAAGCTTTCTTT.

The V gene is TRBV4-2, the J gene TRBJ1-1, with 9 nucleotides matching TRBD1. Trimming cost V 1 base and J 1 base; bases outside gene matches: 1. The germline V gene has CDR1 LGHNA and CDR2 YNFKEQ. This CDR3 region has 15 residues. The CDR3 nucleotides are TGTGCCAGCAGCCAAGGACAGGGGGGGAACACTGAAGCTTTCTTT. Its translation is CASSQGQGGNTEAFF.

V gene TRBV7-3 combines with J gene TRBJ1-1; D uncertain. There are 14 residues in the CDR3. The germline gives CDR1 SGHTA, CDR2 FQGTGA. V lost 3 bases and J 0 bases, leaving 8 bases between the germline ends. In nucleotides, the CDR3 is TGTGCCAGCAGCTTCGGGTACATGAACACTGAAGCTTTCTTT. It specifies CASSFGYMNTEAFF.

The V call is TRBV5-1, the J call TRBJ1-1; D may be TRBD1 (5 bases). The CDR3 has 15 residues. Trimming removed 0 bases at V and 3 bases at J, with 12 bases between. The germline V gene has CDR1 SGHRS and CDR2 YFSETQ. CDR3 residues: CASSLEGILYTEAFF. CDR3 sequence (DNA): TGCGCCAGCAGCTTGGAGGGGATACTCTACACTGAAGCTTTCTTT.

CDR3 amino acids: CASSLPSGYNEQFF. The CDR3 bases are TGTGCCAGCAGCTTACCATCAGGCTACAATGAGCAGTTCTTC. The chain is built from TRBV7-2 and TRBJ2-1; D is unclear. This CDR3 comprises 14 residues. Trimming stripped 2 bases from V and 3 bases from J, with 8 bases between. CDR1 is SGHTA and CDR2 is FQGNSA in the germline V gene.

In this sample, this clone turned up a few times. CDR3 DNA sequence: TGTGCCAGCAGCTTGGCTAGGTACGAGCAGTACTTC. The encoded protein is CASSLARYEQYF. The chain is built from TRBV5-6 and TRBJ2-5, with D hard to call. Matching the DNA end better, TRBJ2-7 makes the J call doubtful. Per the germline V gene, CDR1 is SGHDT and CDR2 is YYEEEE. The CDR3 has 12 residues.

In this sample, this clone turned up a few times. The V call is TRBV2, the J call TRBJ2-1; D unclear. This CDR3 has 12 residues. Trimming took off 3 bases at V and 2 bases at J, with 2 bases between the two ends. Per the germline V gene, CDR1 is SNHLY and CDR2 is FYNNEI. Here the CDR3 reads CASSDTYNEQFF. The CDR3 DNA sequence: TGTGCCAGCAGTGACACCTACAATGAGCAGTTCTTC.

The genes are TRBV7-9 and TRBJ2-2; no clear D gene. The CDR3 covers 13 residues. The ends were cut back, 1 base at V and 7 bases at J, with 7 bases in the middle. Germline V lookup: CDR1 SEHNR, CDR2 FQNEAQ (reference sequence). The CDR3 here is CASSLVESGELFF. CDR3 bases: TGTGCCAGCAGCTTAGTTGAGAGCGGGGAGCTGTTTTTT.

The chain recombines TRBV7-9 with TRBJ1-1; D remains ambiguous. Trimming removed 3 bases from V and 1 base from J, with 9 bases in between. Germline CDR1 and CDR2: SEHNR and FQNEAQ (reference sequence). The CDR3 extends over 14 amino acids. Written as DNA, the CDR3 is TGTGCCAGCAGCTTCACGGTGAGGAACACTGAAGCTTTCTTT. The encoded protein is CASSFTVRNTEAFF.

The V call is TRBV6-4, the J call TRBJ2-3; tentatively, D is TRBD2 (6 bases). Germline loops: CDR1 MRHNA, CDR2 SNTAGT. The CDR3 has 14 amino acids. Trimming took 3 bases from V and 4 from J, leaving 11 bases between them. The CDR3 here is CASSENGEADTQYF. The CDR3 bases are TGTGCCAGCAGTGAGAATGGGGAGGCAGATACGCAGTATTTT.

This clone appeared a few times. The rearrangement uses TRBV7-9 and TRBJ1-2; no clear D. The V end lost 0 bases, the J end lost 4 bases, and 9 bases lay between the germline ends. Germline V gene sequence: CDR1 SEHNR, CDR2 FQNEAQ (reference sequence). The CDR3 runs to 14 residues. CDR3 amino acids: CASSLALGSYGYTF. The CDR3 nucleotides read TGTGCCAGCAGCTTAGCGCTAGGGAGCTATGGCTACACCTTC.